What follows describes a single TCR beta chain. This clonotype was counted many times. Its antigen has not been determined. Within one base of it there is no much larger clone, and no base qualities were kept. Preparation of the library involved 5' RACE. This sample was sequenced with an Illumina HiSeq 2000. Template switching added a universal primer binding site, and the final cDNA carried a unique molecular identifier that allowed TCR cDNA molecules to be counted accurately. Specific primers in the conserved constant-segment region were used to synthesize first-strand cDNA for TCR alpha and beta chains. To control for contamination, every cDNA library carried two barcodes: a SMART-Mk sample barcode plus Illumina barcodes. TruSeq adapter sequences and Illumina sample barcodes were added in two successive PCR steps. TCR alpha and beta cDNA libraries were sequenced on the Illumina HiSeq platform with custom primers. In the authors' own workflow: Raw reads were processed with MiGEC to extract unique molecular identifiers, and MiXCR was used to determine CDR3 positions. For each individual, recombination models were inferred using an EM algorithm with the repgenHMM and IGoR tools. The analysis of shared clonotypes was done with the tcR package in R, with sharing normalized by the product of cloneset sizes. To study raw recombination free of thymic and clonal selection effects, out-of-frame nonproductive sequences were analyzed. The public sequencing data were trimmed at Q25 with fastp and processed into clonotypes with MiXCR by TCRdb, which kept only in-frame beta chains. Rows matching on CDR3 protein sequence are summarized as one entry with the most common DNA and genes. TCRdb, not the authors, supplied the V and J calls. The table for this sample lists about 260,000 distinct CDR3 sequences; approximately 7% of them were counted only once. Clones ranked in the top ten supply roughly 3.7% of the sample.

Only healthy Caucasian donors were included. The twin cohort comprised three pairs of female monozygotic twins, all aged roughly 18 to 30 years. Miltenyi CD45RO+ enrichment and human naive T-cell isolation kits were used to isolate memory (CD45RO+) and naive T cells from PBMC. The data derive from a study of identical twins (dated by TCRdb to between 2015 and 2016). Regarding the study in general: To test whether fetal clonotypes persist, the study used deep sequencing on TCR alpha and beta repertoires from monozygotic twins, unrelated adults of various ages, and cord blood. To rule out contamination, the twin experiments were replicated at different times with different library preparation protocols. Study-level results and caveats: Recombination models systematically underestimated out-of-frame TCR alpha sharing in monozygotic twins but agreed with sharing between unrelated individuals. Compared with coincidental sharing between unrelated individuals, an excess of low generation-probability sequences was observed among out-of-frame TCR alpha sequences shared between twins. Abundant cord blood beta clonotypes carried fewer insertions; young adult naive repertoires showed a weaker similar trend, while memory repertoires showed none. The excess sharing between twins in beta out-of-frame sequences was weaker because fewer shared sequences reduced the signal-to-noise ratio. Because the same donors could not be followed over many years, the conclusions relied on cross-sectional statistical analysis. Invariant T cells such as MAIT and iNKT could partly confound zero-insertion analyses, although diverse VJ usage argued against such confounding for most clonotypes.

The CDR3 numbers 14 residues from cysteine through phenylalanine. Only CDR3 DNA is held: 42 bases, read in frame from base 1. At the junction V is shortened by 5 bases and J by 4 bases; bases outside the gene matches: 5. CDR1 SGHTA and CDR2 FQGNSA are derived from the germline V gene. Another study also made use of these data, one on yellow fever vaccine responses in identical twins. According to the second study: The authors reported that the T cell response to vaccination in identical twins appeared partly convergent and partly personalized. The study precisely tracked vaccine-responding T cell clones in identical twins.

This TCR was sampled from a woman younger than 30 in good health. This chain joins TRBV7-2 to TRBJ1-5; 7 bases in the middle match TRBD1. Sequenced input: memory (CD45RO+) T cells sorted from blood. Explained via the paper, the cell subset or site label denotes: CD45RO+ enriched T cells. The CDR3 reads CASSTGAGNQPQHF. The nucleotide sequence is TGTGCCAGCAGCACAGGGGCGGGTAATCAGCCCCAGCATTTT.